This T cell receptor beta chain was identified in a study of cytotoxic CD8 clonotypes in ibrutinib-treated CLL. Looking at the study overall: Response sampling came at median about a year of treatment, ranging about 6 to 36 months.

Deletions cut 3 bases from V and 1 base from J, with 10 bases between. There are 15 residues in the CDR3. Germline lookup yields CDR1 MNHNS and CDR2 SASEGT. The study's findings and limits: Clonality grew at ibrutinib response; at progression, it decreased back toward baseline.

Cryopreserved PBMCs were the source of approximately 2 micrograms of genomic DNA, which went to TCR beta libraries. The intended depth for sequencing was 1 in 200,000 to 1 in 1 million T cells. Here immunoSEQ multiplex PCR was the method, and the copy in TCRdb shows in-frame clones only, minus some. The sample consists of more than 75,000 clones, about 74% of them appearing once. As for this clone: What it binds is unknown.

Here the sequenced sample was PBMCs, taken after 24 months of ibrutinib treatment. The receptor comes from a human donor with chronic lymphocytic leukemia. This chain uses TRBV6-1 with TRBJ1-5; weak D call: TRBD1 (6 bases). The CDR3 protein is CASSEGRGSNQPQHF. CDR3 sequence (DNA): TGTGCCAGCAGTGAGGGCAGGGGAAGCAATCAGCCCCAGCATTTT.